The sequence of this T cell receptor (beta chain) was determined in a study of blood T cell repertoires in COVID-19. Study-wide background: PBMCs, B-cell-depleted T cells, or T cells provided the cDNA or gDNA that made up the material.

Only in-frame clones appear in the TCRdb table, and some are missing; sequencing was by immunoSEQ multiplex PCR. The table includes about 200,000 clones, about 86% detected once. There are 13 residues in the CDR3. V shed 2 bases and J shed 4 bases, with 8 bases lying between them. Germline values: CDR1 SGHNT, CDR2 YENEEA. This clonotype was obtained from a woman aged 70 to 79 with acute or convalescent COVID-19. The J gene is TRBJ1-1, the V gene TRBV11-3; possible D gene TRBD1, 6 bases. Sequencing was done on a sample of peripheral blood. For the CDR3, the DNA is TGTGCCAGCAGCTTACAGGGGAGCACTGAAGCTTTCTTT. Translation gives CASSLQGSTEAFF. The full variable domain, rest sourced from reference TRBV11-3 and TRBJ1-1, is EAGVVQSPRYKIIEKKQPVAFWCNPISGHNTLYWYLQNLGQGPELLIRYENEEAVDDSQLPKDRFSAERLKGVDSTLKIQPAELGDSAVYLCASSLQGSTEAFFGQGTRLTVV.